A single sample is the source of the 32 T cell receptor beta chains below, sequenced in a study of cytomegalovirus exposure and HLA in healthy donors. The PCR made use of 60 Vbeta and 13 Jbeta primers. Here immunoSEQ multiplex PCR was the method, and the copy in TCRdb shows in-frame clones only, minus some. This sample contains more than 70,000 clones. The specimen sequenced was PBMCs. These receptors originate from a woman aged 55-70 years in good health and CMV-seronegative.

The CDR3 loop is CASSLNSGGPAGANVLTF. CDR3 nucleotides: TGCGCCAGCAGCTTGAACTCGGGAGGGCCTGCTGGGGCCAACGTCCTGACTTTC. The rearrangement joins TRBV5-1 to TRBJ2-6; 8 bases are shared with TRBD2. From germline, CDR1 is SGHRS and CDR2 YFSETQ. Losses at the gene ends were 1 base for V and 2 bases for J; bases not matched to a gene: 8. The CDR3 spans 18 residues.

This rearrangement joins TRBV5-1 to TRBJ1-1; D is possibly TRBD1 (5 bases). Germline V gene data show CDR1 as SGHRS and CDR2 as YFSETQ. V shed 0 bases and J shed 5 bases, with 20 bases lying between them. This CDR3 has 17 residues. This CDR3 reads CASSLVGAVVGGTEAFF. CDR3 DNA sequence: TGCGCCAGCAGCTTGGTAGGGGCGGTTGTTGGAGGGACTGAAGCTTTCTTT.

The chain couples TRBV27 to TRBJ2-1, with 12 bases lining up with TRBD2. V shed 10 bases and J 4 bases; nucleotides not matched to a gene: 8. Germline loops: CDR1 MNHEY, CDR2 SMNVEV (reference sequence). This CDR3 region has 15 residues. CDR3 sequence: CATRLAGVDYNEQFF. The CDR3, as DNA: TGTGCCACAAGACTAGCGGGAGTGGATTACAATGAGCAGTTCTTC.

The V call is TRBV2, the J call TRBJ1-1; 10 bases agree with TRBD1. Per germline, CDR1 SNHLY and CDR2 FYNNEI. The CDR3 is 15 residues long. With V trimmed by 5 bases and J by 11 bases, 14 bases remained unmatched. The CDR3 DNA is TGTGCCAGCAGTCTAAGTCCGGGACAGGGGATGGTCGCTTTCTTT. Its translation is CASSLSPGQGMVAFF.

The rearrangement links TRBV19 to TRBJ2-2; 14 nucleotides agree with TRBD2. Germline V gives CDR1 LNHDA, CDR2 SQIVND (reference sequence). V gave up 5 bases and J gave up 7 bases; unmatched junction bases: 6. CDR3 length: 16 amino acids. The CDR3 spells CASSGGLAGVGGELFF. DNA for the CDR3: TGTGCCAGTAGTGGGGGACTAGCGGGAGTCGGCGGGGAGCTGTTTTTT.

This sequence joins TRBV11-3 and TRBJ2-5, with TRBD2 identical over 10 bases. CDR1 is SGHNT and CDR2 is YENEEA in the germline V gene. The junction had 4 bases not matched to a gene; V was cut back by 5 bases and J by 1 base. The CDR3 runs 15 residues. DNA of the CDR3: TGTGCCAGCAGCCACAGGACTAGCGGCCAAGAGACCCAGTACTTC. Amino acid sequence: CASSHRTSGQETQYF.

The chain joins TRBV2 to TRBJ2-2; 7 positions match TRBD1. CDR1 is SNHLY and CDR2 is FYNNEI in the germline V gene. The CDR3 consists of 13 residues. With 8 bases clipped from V and 6 bases from J, the junction kept 6 bases outside the gene matches. CDR3 sequence: CASAQGVAGELFF. For the CDR3, the DNA is TGTGCCAGCGCGCAGGGGGTAGCCGGGGAGCTGTTTTTT.

This rearrangement joins TRBV4-2 to TRBJ2-2; the D gene is possibly TRBD1 (5 bases). The germline V and J ends were trimmed by 1 base and 6 bases, with 15 bases remaining between them. CDR3 length: 16 amino acids. Germline V gives CDR1 LGHNA, CDR2 YNFKEQ. This CDR3 reads CASSQVMDIPPGELFF. In DNA form, the CDR3 reads TGTGCCAGCAGCCAAGTAATGGACATCCCGCCCGGGGAGCTGTTTTTT.

This chain uses TRBV29-1 with TRBJ2-7; D is perhaps TRBD1 (5 bases). Germline CDR1 is SQVTM and CDR2 is ANQGSEA. The CDR3 runs 15 residues. Trimming took 7 bases from V and 0 from J, leaving 19 bases between them. CDR3 sequence reads: CSARVELTFSYEQYF. The CDR3 DNA sequence: TGCAGCGCCAGGGTCGAGCTGACATTCTCCTACGAGCAGTACTTC.

This chain links TRBV21-1 with TRBJ2-7; the table names TRBD2, a call not compared with the DNA. TRBV21-1 is a pseudogene segment. The CDR3 loop spans 15 amino acids. The CDR3 loop is CASSSCVREGGEQYF. In nucleotides, the CDR3 is TGTGCCAGCAGCAGCTGCGTCCGGGAAGGAGGCGAGCAGTACTTC.

J is TRBJ1-2 and V is TRBV28, with 7 bases aligning to TRBD1. V dropped 4 bases and J dropped 4; count of bases not matched to a gene: 6. Looked up from germline, CDR1 is MDHEN and CDR2 is SYDVKM. The CDR3 loop spans 14 amino acids. CDR3 DNA sequence: TGTGCCAGCAGTTCATCGGGACAGCTCTATGGCTACACCTTC. Amino acid sequence: CASSSSGQLYGYTF.

This chain uses TRBV28 with TRBJ2-3; 7 bases line up with TRBD2. Trimming at V came to 3 bases and at J to 4 bases, leaving 16 bases not matched to a gene. The germline gives CDR1 MDHEN, CDR2 SYDVKM. This CDR3 comprises 18 residues. The CDR3 region has the DNA TGTGCCAGCAGTTTTCAGAGGACCGGGGGGTGGGAGGCAGATACGCAGTATTTT. Its translation is CASSFQRTGGWEADTQYF.

The chain uses TRBV19 and TRBJ1-4, with 7 bases fitting TRBD1. The germline gives CDR1 LNHDA, CDR2 SQIVND (reference sequence). The CDR3 spans 16 residues. Trimming cost V 1 base and J 8 bases; bases outside gene matches: 10. CDR3 loop: CASSIVLDRLREKLFF. CDR3 coding DNA: TGTGCCAGTAGTATAGTCCTGGACAGGTTGAGGGAAAAACTGTTTTTT.

This CDR3 reads CASSLGQGRDGYTF. Written as DNA, the CDR3 is TGCGCCAGCAGCTTGGGGCAGGGGAGGGATGGCTACACCTTC. The chain employs TRBV5-1 and TRBJ1-2; a weak D match, TRBD1 (6 bases). V lost 0 bases to trimming and J lost 6 bases, with 12 bases between them. The CDR3 is made up of 14 amino acids. The germline gives CDR1 SGHRS, CDR2 YFSETQ.

The chain uses TRBV30 and TRBJ1-3; D gene uncertain. V gave up 0 bases and J gave up 8 bases, with 5 bases separating them. In germline, CDR1 is GTSNPN, CDR2 SVGIG (reference sequence). The CDR3 loop spans 11 amino acids. CDR3: CAWSVGDTIYF. The CDR3 DNA reads as TGTGCCTGGAGTGTCGGAGACACCATATATTTT.

The gene calls are TRBV27 and TRBJ2-6; perhaps TRBD1 as D (6 bases). Germline V gives CDR1 MNHEY, CDR2 SMNVEV (reference sequence). There are 15 residues in the CDR3. Trimming removed 5 bases from V and 1 base from J, with 9 bases in between. CDR3 amino acids: CASSPRGSGANVLTF. CDR3 nucleotides: TGTGCCAGCAGTCCCAGGGGTTCTGGGGCCAACGTCCTGACTTTC.

The CDR3 reads CASSQGGPLAGVSGELFF. The CDR3, as DNA: TGCGCCAGCAGCCAAGGAGGCCCTCTAGCGGGAGTGTCCGGGGAGCTGTTTTTT. The V call is TRBV4-3, the J call TRBJ2-2; TRBD2 matches at 10 bases. There are 18 residues in the CDR3. V lost 1 base, J lost 6 bases, and 11 bases stayed unmatched. CDR1 LGHNA and CDR2 YSLEER come from the germline V gene.

The chain uses TRBV28 and TRBJ1-1; a possible D gene is TRBD1 (5 bases). V dropped 3 bases and J dropped 10 bases, with 18 bases sitting between them. Germline V lookup: CDR1 MDHEN, CDR2 SYDVKM. The CDR3 sequence is 14 residues long. CDR3 loop: CASSFVQGLLRAFF. Written as DNA, the CDR3 is TGTGCCAGCAGTTTTGTTCAGGGATTATTACGAGCTTTCTTT. Combining the CDR3 with reference TRBV28 and TRBJ1-1 gives the whole variable domain DVKVTQSSRYLVKRTGEKVFLECVQDMDHENMFWYRQDPGLGLRLIYFSYDVKMKEKGDIPEGYSVSREKKERFSLILESASTNQTSMYLCASSFVQGLLRAFFGQGTRLTVV.

The chain recombines TRBV6-1 with TRBJ2-7; 7 bases agree with TRBD2. Germline lookup yields CDR1 MNHNS and CDR2 SASEGT. The trim removed 0 bases at V and 2 bases at J, leaving 4 bases unmatched. The CDR3 has 15 residues. The DNA for the CDR3 is TGTGCCAGCAGTGAAGCGGGCGGGAGTCCCTACGAGCAGTACTTC. Amino acid sequence: CASSEAGGSPYEQYF.

This chain links TRBV2 with TRBJ1-5, with D unresolved. This CDR3 has 14 amino acids. V was shortened by 5 bases and J by 3 bases, with 11 bases between the two germline ends. Germline CDR1 is SNHLY and CDR2 is FYNNEI. CDR3 in amino acids: CASSLRSANQPQHF. In DNA form, the CDR3 reads TGTGCCAGCAGTCTTCGGTCTGCCAATCAGCCCCAGCATTTT.

This chain connects TRBV29-1 to TRBJ2-3; possible D gene TRBD1, 5 bases. The V gene's germline CDR1 is SQVTM and CDR2 ANQGSEA. V shed 7 bases and J shed 0 bases, with 11 bases lying between them. The length of the CDR3 is 13 residues. The CDR3 DNA reads TGCAGCGCCGGAAGGGGTAGCACAGATACGCAGTATTTT. Translation gives CSAGRGSTDTQYF.

The rearrangement links TRBV9 to TRBJ2-1; D perhaps matches TRBD1 (5 bases). The CDR3 totals 11 residues. Germline V gene lookup returns CDR1 SGDLS and CDR2 YYNGEE. V dropped 3 bases and J dropped 7 bases, with 5 bases sitting between them. CDR3: CASSAGNEQFF. CDR3 nucleotide sequence: TGTGCCAGCAGCGCAGGGAATGAGCAGTTCTTC.

The rearrangement joins TRBV30 to TRBJ2-3, with D perhaps TRBD1 (5 bases). Germline CDR1 and CDR2: GTSNPN and SVGIG (reference sequence). Trimming took off 4 bases at V and 0 bases at J, with 8 bases between the two ends. CDR3 length: 13 residues. The CDR3: CAWTWTSTDTQYF. For the CDR3, the DNA is TGTGCCTGGACCTGGACAAGCACAGATACGCAGTATTTT.

With regard to this clone: This CDR3 is also generated by other DNA sequences in the sample. This sequence joins TRBV2 and TRBJ1-4, with 9 bases identical to TRBD1. The germline V gene has CDR1 SNHLY and CDR2 FYNNEI. The CDR3 is made up of 14 amino acids. After removal of 4 bases from V and 6 bases from J, the junction contained 3 bases not matched to a gene. The CDR3 sequence: CASSVQGAHEKLFF. CDR3 nucleotide sequence: TGTGCCAGCAGTGTACAGGGGGCTCATGAAAAACTGTTTTTT.

The CDR3: CARTGEEETQYF. CDR3 DNA sequence: TGTGCCAGGACCGGGGAGGAAGAGACCCAGTACTTC. The rearrangement joins TRBV7-9 to TRBJ2-5; maybe TRBD2 (6 bases). This CDR3 region has 12 residues. Germline CDR1 and CDR2: SEHNR and FQNEAQ (reference sequence). V lost 9 bases and J 3 bases, leaving 11 bases between the germline ends. Drawing the rest from reference TRBV7-9 and TRBJ2-5, the complete variable domain is DTGVSQNPRHKITKRGQNVTFRCDPISEHNRLYWYRQTLGQGPEFLTYFQNEAQLEKSRLLSDRFSAERPKGSFSTLEIQRTEQGDSAMYLCARTGEEETQYFGPGTRLLVL.

This chain links TRBV6-1 with TRBJ1-5, with TRBD1 matching 8 bases. Germline loops: CDR1 MNHNS, CDR2 SASEGT. CDR3 length: 14 amino acids. V lost 1 base, J lost 7 bases, and 3 bases stayed unmatched. This chain's CDR3 is CASSEGQGAQPQHF. CDR3 sequence (DNA): TGTGCCAGCAGTGAAGGCCAGGGGGCACAGCCCCAGCATTTT.

This chain joins TRBV28 and TRBJ1-1; 7 bases line up with TRBD1. Germline CDR1 MDHEN, CDR2 SYDVKM. J gave up 7 bases and V 6 bases, and 8 bases lay outside the gene matches. This CDR3 has 13 amino acids. The CDR3 nucleotides are TGTGCCAGCAGGACAAGGGGGCGCGGTGAAGCTTTCTTT. Its translation is CASRTRGRGEAFF.

The J gene is TRBJ2-7, the V gene TRBV18, with TRBD1 identical over 10 bases. J lost 0 bases, V lost 4 bases, and 21 bases had no gene match. The CDR3 is 21 amino acids. Looked up from germline, CDR1 is KGHSH and CDR2 is LQKENI. DNA of the CDR3: TGTGCCAGCTCACGACAGGGGGCTTCGACTAGCCGTAAACCGGGCTCCTACGAGCAGTACTTC. Its protein product is CASSRQGASTSRKPGSYEQYF.

The chain joins TRBV2 to TRBJ2-7; D is uncertain. Germline CDR1 is SNHLY and CDR2 is FYNNEI. CDR3 length: 16 amino acids. Trimming pared 6 bases from V and 0 bases from J, leaving 18 bases between. The CDR3 nucleotides read TGTGCCAGCAGCGAATTCCCACCAGGATCCTCCTACGAGCAGTACTTC. This codes for CASSEFPPGSSYEQYF.

The V call is TRBV5-1, the J call TRBJ2-4, with D possibly being TRBD1 (5 bases). The CDR3 loop spans 14 amino acids. Deletions cut 7 bases from V and 9 bases from J, with 20 bases between. Germline V CDR1 and CDR2: SGHRS, YFSETQ. CDR3 amino acids: CASHSSDMSSIQYF. As DNA, the CDR3 is TGCGCCAGCCACTCCTCGGACATGTCCAGCATTCAGTACTTC.

The chain couples TRBV27 to TRBJ1-2; D gene ambiguous. CDR3 length equals 14 residues. CDR1 is MNHEY, CDR2 SMNVEV, per germline (reference sequence). Between the trimmed V and J ends, which lost 3 bases and 2 bases, there was a span of 10 bases. CDR3 amino acids: CASSLGLANYGYTF. The CDR3 DNA reads TGTGCCAGCAGTTTGGGCCTGGCGAACTATGGCTACACCTTC.

The chain joins TRBV7-2 to TRBJ1-2; TRBD1 matches 9 bases. CDR3 length: 15 amino acids. The ends lost 5 bases at V and 7 bases at J; junction bases unmatched: 11. Germline CDR1 and CDR2: SGHTA and FQGNSA. CDR3 amino acids: CASSRGGQGLVGYTF. The CDR3 DNA sequence: TGTGCCAGCAGCCGTGGGGGACAGGGACTGGTTGGCTACACCTTC.